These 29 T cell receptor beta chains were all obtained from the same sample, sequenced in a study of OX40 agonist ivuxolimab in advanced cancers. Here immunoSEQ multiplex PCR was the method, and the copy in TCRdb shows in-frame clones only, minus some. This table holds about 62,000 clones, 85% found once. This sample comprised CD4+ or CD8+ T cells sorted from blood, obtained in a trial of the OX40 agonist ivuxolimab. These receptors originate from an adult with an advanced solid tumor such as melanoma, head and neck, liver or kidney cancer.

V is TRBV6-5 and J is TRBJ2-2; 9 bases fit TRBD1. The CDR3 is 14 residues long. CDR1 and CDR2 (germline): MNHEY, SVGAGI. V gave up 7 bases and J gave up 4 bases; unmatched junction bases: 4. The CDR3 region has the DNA TGTGCCAGCAAATACAGGGGGCCCACCGGGGAGCTGTTTTTT. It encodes CASKYRGPTGELFF.

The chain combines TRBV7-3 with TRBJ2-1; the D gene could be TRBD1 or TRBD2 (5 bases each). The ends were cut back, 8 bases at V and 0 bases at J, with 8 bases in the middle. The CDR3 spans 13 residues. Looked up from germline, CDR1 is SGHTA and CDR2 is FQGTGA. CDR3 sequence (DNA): TGTGCCAGCGGGGGTGGCTCCTACAATGAGCAGTTCTTC. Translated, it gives CASGGGSYNEQFF.

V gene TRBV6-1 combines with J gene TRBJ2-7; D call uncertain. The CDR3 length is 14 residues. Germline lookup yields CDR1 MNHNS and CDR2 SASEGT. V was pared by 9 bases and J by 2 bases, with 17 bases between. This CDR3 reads CASKREIRTYEQYF. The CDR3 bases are TGTGCCAGTAAACGTGAGATTAGGACCTACGAGCAGTACTTC.

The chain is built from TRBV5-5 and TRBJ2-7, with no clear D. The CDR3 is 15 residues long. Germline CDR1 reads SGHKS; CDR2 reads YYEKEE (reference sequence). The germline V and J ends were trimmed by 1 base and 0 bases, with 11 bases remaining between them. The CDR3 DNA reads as TGTGCCAGCAGCTTGTGGCAGTCACGCTCCTACGAGCAGTACTTC. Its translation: CASSLWQSRSYEQYF.

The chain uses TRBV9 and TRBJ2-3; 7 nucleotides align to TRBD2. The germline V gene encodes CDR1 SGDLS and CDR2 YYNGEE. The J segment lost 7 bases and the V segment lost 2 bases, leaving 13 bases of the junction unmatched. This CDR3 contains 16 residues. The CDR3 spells CASSVGGGAGSHTQYF. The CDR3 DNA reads TGTGCCAGCAGCGTCGGGGGTGGAGCGGGGTCGCATACGCAGTATTTT.

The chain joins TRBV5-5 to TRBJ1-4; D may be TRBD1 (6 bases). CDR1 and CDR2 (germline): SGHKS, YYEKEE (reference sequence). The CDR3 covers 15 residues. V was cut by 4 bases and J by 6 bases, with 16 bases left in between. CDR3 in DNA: TGTGCCAGCAGCCCGGCAGGGGAATTGGATGAAAAACTGTTTTTT. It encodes CASSPAGELDEKLFF.

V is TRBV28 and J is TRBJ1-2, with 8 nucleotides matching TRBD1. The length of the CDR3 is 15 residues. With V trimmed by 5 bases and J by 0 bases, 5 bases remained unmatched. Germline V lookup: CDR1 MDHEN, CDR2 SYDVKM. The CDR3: CASSVQTGANYGYTF. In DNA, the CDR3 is TGTGCCAGCAGTGTTCAGACAGGGGCTAACTATGGCTACACCTTC.

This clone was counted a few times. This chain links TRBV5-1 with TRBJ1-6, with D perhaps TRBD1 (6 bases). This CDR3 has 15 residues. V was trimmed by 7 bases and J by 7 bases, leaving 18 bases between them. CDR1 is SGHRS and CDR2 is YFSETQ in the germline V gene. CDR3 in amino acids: CASGSQTGQNSPLHF. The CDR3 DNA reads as TGCGCCAGCGGAAGCCAGACAGGCCAGAATTCACCCCTCCACTTT.

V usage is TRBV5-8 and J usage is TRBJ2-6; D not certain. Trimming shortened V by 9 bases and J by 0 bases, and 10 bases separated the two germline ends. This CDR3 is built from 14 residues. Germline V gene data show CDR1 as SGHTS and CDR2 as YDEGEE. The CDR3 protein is CAIRAISGANVLTF. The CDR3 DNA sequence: TGTGCCATCAGAGCGATCTCTGGGGCCAACGTCCTGACTTTC.

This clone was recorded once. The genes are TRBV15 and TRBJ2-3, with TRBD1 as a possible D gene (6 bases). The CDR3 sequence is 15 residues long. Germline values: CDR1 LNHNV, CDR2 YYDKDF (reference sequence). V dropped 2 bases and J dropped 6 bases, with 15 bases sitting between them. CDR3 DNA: TGTGCCACCAGCAGAACCAGGGGTCCCGGTGATACGCAGTATTTT. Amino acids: CATSRTRGPGDTQYF.

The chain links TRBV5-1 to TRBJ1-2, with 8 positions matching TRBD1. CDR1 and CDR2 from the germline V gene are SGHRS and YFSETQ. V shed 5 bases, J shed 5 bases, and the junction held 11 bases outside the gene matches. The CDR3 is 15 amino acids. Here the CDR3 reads CASSKDREGAYGYTF. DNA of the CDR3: TGCGCCAGCAGTAAGGACAGGGAGGGTGCTTATGGCTACACCTTC.

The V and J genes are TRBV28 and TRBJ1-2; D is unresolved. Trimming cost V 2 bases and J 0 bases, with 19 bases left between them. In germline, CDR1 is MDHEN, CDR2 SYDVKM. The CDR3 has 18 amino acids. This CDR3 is CASSLRRAQPQTNYGYTF. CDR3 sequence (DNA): TGTGCCAGCAGTTTACGTAGAGCACAGCCCCAAACTAACTATGGCTACACCTTC.

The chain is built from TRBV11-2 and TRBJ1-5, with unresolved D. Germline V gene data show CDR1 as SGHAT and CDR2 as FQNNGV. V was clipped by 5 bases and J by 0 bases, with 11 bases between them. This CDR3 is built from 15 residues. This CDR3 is CASSLDGVSNQPQHF. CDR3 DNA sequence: TGTGCCAGCAGCCTGGACGGGGTTAGCAATCAGCCCCAGCATTTT.

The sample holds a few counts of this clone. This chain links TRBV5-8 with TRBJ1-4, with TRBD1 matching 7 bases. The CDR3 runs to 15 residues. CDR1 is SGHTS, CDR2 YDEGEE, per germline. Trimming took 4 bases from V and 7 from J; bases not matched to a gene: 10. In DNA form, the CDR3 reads TGTGCCAGCAGCGAACAGGGGCGAAGGGGTGAAAAACTGTTTTTT. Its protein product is CASSEQGRRGEKLFF.

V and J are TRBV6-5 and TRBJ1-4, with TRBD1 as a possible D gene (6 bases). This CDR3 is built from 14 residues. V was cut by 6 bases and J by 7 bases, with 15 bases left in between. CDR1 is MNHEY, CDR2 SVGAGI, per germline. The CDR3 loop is CASRQTGSGEKLFF. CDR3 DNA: TGTGCCAGCAGGCAAACAGGGTCCGGTGAAAAACTGTTTTTT.

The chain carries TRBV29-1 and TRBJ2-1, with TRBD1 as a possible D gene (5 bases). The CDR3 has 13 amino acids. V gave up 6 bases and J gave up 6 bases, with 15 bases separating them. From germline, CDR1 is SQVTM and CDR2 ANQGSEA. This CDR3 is CSVEKGLGNEQFF. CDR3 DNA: TGCAGCGTGGAAAAGGGGTTGGGCAATGAGCAGTTCTTC.

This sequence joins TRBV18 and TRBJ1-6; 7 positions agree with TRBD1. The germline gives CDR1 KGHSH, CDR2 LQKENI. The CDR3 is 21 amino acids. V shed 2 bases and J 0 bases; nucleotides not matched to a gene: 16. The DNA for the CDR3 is TGTGCCAGCTCACCAACAACAGGGGCCTCCTCAACCAGCTCCTATAATTCACCCCTCCACTTT. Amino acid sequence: CASSPTTGASSTSSYNSPLHF. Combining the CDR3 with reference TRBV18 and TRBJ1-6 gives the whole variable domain NAGVMQNPRHLVRRRGQEARLRCSPMKGHSHVYWYRQLPEEGLKFMVYLQKENIIDESGMPKERFSAEFPKEGPSILRIQQVVRGDSAAYFCASSPTTGASSTSSYNSPLHFGNGTRLTVT.

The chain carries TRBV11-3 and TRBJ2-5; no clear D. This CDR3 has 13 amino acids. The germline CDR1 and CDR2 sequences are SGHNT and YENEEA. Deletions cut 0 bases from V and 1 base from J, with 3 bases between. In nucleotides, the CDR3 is TGTGCCAGCAGCTTAGACAGCCAAGAGACCCAGTACTTC. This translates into CASSLDSQETQYF.

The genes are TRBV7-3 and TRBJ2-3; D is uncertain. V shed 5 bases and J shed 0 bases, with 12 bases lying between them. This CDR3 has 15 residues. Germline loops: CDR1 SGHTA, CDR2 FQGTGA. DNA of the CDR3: TGTGCCAGCAGCCCGGTGGGTTACAGCACAGATACGCAGTATTTT. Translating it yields CASSPVGYSTDTQYF.

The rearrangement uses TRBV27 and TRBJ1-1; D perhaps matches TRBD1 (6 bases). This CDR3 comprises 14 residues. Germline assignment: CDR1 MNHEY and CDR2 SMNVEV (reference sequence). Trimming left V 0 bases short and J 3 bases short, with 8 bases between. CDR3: CASSLSGQHTEAFF. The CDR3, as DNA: TGTGCCAGCAGTTTATCCGGACAGCACACTGAAGCTTTCTTT.

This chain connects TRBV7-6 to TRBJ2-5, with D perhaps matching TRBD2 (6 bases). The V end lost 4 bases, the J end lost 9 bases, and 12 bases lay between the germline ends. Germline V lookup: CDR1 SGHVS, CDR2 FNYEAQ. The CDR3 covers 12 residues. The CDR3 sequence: CASSYPGTPQYF. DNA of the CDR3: TGTGCCAGCAGCTATCCAGGGACTCCCCAGTACTTC.

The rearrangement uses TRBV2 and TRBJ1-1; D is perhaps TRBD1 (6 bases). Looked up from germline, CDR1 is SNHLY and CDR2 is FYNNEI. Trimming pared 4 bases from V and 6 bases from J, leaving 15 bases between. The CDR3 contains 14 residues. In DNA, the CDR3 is TGTGCCAGCAGTGTTCTCAGGGGTAATGCTGAAGCTTTCTTT. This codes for CASSVLRGNAEAFF.

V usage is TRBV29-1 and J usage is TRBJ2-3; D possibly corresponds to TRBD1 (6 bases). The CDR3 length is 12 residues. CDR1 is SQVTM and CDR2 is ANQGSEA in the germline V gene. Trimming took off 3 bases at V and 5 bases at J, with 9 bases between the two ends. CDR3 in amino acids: CSVEQGKDTQYF. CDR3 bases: TGCAGCGTTGAGCAGGGGAAAGATACGCAGTATTTT.

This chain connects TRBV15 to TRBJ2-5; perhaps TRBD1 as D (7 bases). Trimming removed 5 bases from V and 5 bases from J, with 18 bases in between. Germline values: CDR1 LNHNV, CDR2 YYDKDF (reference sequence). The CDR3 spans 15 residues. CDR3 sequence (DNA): TGTGCCACCAGCCAGGGGGGCACCCCTTGGGAGACCCAGTACTTC. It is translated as CATSQGGTPWETQYF.

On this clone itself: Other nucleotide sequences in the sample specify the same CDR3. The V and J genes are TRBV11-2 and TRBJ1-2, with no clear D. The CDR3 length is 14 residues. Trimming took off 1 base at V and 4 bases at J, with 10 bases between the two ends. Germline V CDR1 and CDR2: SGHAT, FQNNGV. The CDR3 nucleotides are TGTGCCAGCAGCTTAGGACGCGCCGCCTATGGCTACACCTTC. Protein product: CASSLGRAAYGYTF.

In DNA, the CDR3 is TGTGCCAGCAGTGAACTAACCTACGAGCAGTACTTC. Protein product: CASSELTYEQYF. The gene calls are TRBV6-1 and TRBJ2-7; D unclear. The CDR3 has 12 residues. Germline V gene sequence: CDR1 MNHNS, CDR2 SASEGT. V was trimmed by 2 bases and J by 2 bases, leaving 4 bases between them.

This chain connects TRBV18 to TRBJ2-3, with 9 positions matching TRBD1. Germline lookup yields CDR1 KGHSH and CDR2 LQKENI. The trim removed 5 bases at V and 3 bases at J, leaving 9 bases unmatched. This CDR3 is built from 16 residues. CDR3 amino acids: CASSAPTGGLTDTQYF. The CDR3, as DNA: TGTGCCAGCTCAGCGCCGACAGGGGGTTTAACAGATACGCAGTATTTT.

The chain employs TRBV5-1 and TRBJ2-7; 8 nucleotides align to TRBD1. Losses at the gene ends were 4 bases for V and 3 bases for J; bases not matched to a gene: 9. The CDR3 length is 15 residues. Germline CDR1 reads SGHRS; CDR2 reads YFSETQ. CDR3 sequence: CASSPDRGGGYEQYF. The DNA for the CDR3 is TGCGCCAGCAGCCCAGACAGGGGAGGAGGCTACGAGCAGTACTTC.

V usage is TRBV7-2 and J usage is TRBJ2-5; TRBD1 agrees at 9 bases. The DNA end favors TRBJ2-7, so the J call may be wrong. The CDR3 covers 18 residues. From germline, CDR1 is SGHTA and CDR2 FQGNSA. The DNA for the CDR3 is TGTGCCAGCAGCTTAATGAGTGGCTACGGGACAGGGCAAGGCGAGCAGTACTTC. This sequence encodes CASSLMSGYGTGQGEQYF.